The 28 T cell receptor beta chains given below trace back to one sample, sequenced in a study of identical twins' blood T cells. One entry per CDR3 protein results from TCRdb running MiXCR on the 5' RACE reads. This table holds 350,000 to 450,000 distinct CDR3 sequences, over 25% found once. Material: PBMCs. These receptors all stem from a woman aged 18 to 55 in good health.

This clonotype was observed a few times. V usage is TRBV20-1 and J usage is TRBJ2-4; 8 bases agree with TRBD1. This CDR3 region has 15 residues. With V trimmed by 3 bases and J by 3 bases, 7 bases remained unmatched. Germline CDR1 DFQATT, CDR2 SNEGSKA (reference sequence). The CDR3 reads CSASSRGQDKNIQYF. Here the CDR3 DNA reads TGCAGTGCTAGTTCCAGGGGGCAAGACAAAAACATTCAGTACTTC.

This clonotype is a singleton in its sample. J is TRBJ1-4 and V is TRBV11-2; TRBD1 matches at 7 bases. The CDR3 loop spans 15 amino acids. The J segment lost 7 bases and the V segment lost 5 bases, leaving 10 bases of the junction unmatched. Germline values: CDR1 SGHAT, CDR2 FQNNGV. In DNA form, the CDR3 reads TGTGCCAGCAGCCGTACAGGGGTGGATGGTGAAAAACTGTTTTTT. This codes for CASSRTGVDGEKLFF.

This clonotype was detected many times. V and J are TRBV10-3 and TRBJ1-2, with D possibly being TRBD1 (6 bases). The V gene lost 3 bases and the J gene lost 4 bases, with 12 bases spanning the gap. Germline CDR1 ENHRY, CDR2 SYGVKD. This CDR3 region has 14 residues. The CDR3 DNA sequence: TGTGCCATCAGTGAACAACAGGGCGCCTATGGCTACACCTTC. Amino acid sequence: CAISEQQGAYGYTF.

The table lists this clonotype with a few counts. This chain links TRBV14 with TRBJ2-7, with unresolved D. CDR1 and CDR2 from the germline V gene are SGHDN and FVKESK. The V end lost 2 bases, the J end lost 2 bases, and 13 bases lay between the germline ends. This CDR3 has 15 amino acids. CDR3 amino acids: CASSQNVRSAYEQYF. The DNA of the CDR3 is TGTGCCAGCAGCCAAAACGTCCGGTCGGCCTACGAGCAGTACTTC.

Regarding this clonotype: Germline is not matched at one junction end, which may reflect a read error. The genes are TRBV29-1 and TRBJ2-2, with TRBD1 matching over 7 bases. The CDR3 consists of 15 residues. Germline V CDR1 and CDR2: SQVTM, ANQGSEA. The CDR3 loop reads CSVRGGQLNTGELLF. The CDR3 DNA is TGCAGCGTTAGAGGGGGACAGCTCAACACAGGGGAGCTGCTTTTT.

CDR3 in amino acids: CASSSSGTLNSGANVLTF. CDR3 sequence (DNA): TGCGCCAGCAGCTCGTCCGGGACATTAAACTCTGGGGCCAACGTCCTGACTTTC. The V gene is TRBV5-1, the J gene TRBJ2-6; possibly TRBD1 for D (6 bases). V lost 3 bases, J lost 0 bases, and 16 bases lay in between. Per the germline V gene, CDR1 is SGHRS and CDR2 is YFSETQ. The CDR3 is made up of 18 amino acids.

This clonotype was seen only once. The germline gene is not matched at one end of the junction; a read error may be the cause. The V call is TRBV25-1, the J call TRBJ2-2, with D hard to call. This CDR3 comprises 13 residues. Per germline, CDR1 MGHDK and CDR2 SYGVNS. The CDR3 sequence is CAISPKYTGELFF. CDR3 coding DNA: TGTGCCATCAGTCCTAAGTACACCGGGGAGCTGTTTTTT.

This clonotype was counted between two and nine times. V gene TRBV7-9 combines with J gene TRBJ1-6; D not certain. Germline V gene sequence: CDR1 SEHNR, CDR2 FQNEAQ (reference sequence). Trimming took 6 bases from V and 3 from J, leaving 18 bases between them. The CDR3 is 17 amino acids. The CDR3 reads CASSCSFSPYYNSPLHF. As DNA, the CDR3 is TGTGCCAGCAGTTGCTCGTTTTCCCCTTACTATAATTCACCCCTCCACTTT.

This clonotype was found many times. The V gene is TRBV6-6, the J gene TRBJ1-6, with unresolved D. V was clipped by 0 bases and J by 8 bases, with 2 bases between them. The CDR3 totals 12 residues. Per the germline V gene, CDR1 is MNHNY and CDR2 is SVGAGI (reference sequence). CDR3 nucleotides: TGTGCCAGCAGTTACTCCGATTCACCCCTCCACTTT. It translates to CASSYSDSPLHF.

The rearrangement uses TRBV11-2 and TRBJ1-4; 7 nucleotides match TRBD1. Trimming at V came to 5 bases and at J to 12 bases, leaving 12 bases not matched to a gene. There are 14 residues in the CDR3. Per germline, CDR1 SGHAT and CDR2 FQNNGV. CDR3 coding DNA: TGTGCCAGCAGCCGTCAGGGGGGTCTCTCGGAACTGTTTTTT. This gives the protein CASSRQGGLSELFF.

This clonotype turned up a few times. The chain has TRBV20-1 and TRBJ1-2, with D possibly TRBD1 on 6 matching bases. CDR3 length: 12 amino acids. Germline V CDR1 and CDR2: DFQATT, SNEGSKA (reference sequence). Between the trimmed V and J ends, which lost 1 base and 7 bases, there was a span of 10 bases. The CDR3: CSARAGDAGYTF. The DNA of the CDR3 is TGCAGTGCTAGAGCAGGGGATGCTGGCTACACCTTC.

In nucleotides, the CDR3 is TGCGCCAGCAGCTTGGAGGGCTCTAATGAAAAACTGTTTTTT. Its translation: CASSLEGSNEKLFF. The rearrangement joins TRBV5-1 to TRBJ1-4; no firm D call. The CDR3 is 14 amino acids. The germline CDR1 and CDR2 sequences are SGHRS and YFSETQ. Trimming removed 0 bases from V and 3 bases from J, with 6 bases in between. The variable domain in full, with the rest retrieved from reference TRBV5-1 and TRBJ1-4, is KAGVTQTPRYLIKTRGQQVTLSCSPISGHRSVSWYQQTPGQGLQFLFEYFSETQRNKGNFPGRFSGRQFSNSRSEMNVSTLELGDSALYLCASSLEGSNEKLFFGSGTQLSVL.

Regarding this clonotype: Given a much more abundant clone one base away, this may be a read error. V is TRBV20-1 and J is TRBJ1-4, with D possibly TRBD1 on 6 matching bases. This CDR3 spans 14 amino acids. Germline-derived CDR1 and CDR2 are DFQATT and SNEGSKA (reference sequence). Trimming pared 6 bases from V and 5 bases from J, leaving 16 bases between. Here the CDR3 DNA reads TGCAGTGCGCAACGGGACACCACAAATGAAAAACTGTTTTTT. It encodes CSAQRDTTNEKLFF.

Of note for this clonotype: Sequence at one end of the junction differs from germline and may be a read error. The gene calls are TRBV4-1 and TRBJ1-1; D perhaps matches TRBD1 (6 bases). CDR3 size: 14 residues. The germline gives CDR1 MGHRA, CDR2 YSYEKL. The CDR3: CARSQGQLAAEAFF. CDR3 nucleotides: TGCGCCCGCAGCCAAGGACAGCTCGCCGCTGAAGCTTTCTTT.

This clonotype has at least ten counts. The rearrangement links TRBV20-1 to TRBJ1-5; D remains ambiguous. V dropped 3 bases and J dropped 0 bases, with 9 bases sitting between them. Looked up from germline, CDR1 is DFQATT and CDR2 is SNEGSKA (reference sequence). This CDR3 comprises 14 residues. The chain's CDR3 is CSARPPYSNQPQHF. DNA of the CDR3: TGCAGTGCTAGGCCCCCGTATAGCAATCAGCCCCAGCATTTT.

The chain employs TRBV6-6 and TRBJ1-1; D remains ambiguous. The ends were cut back, 4 bases at V and 5 bases at J, with 14 bases in the middle. CDR3 length: 14 residues. Germline CDR1 is MNHNY and CDR2 is SVGAGI (reference sequence). CDR3 protein: CASSLELWGTEAFF. CDR3 DNA sequence: TGTGCCAGCAGTTTGGAACTTTGGGGAACTGAAGCTTTCTTT.

This clonotype has just a few counts. The rearrangement links TRBV4-3 to TRBJ1-2; D might be TRBD1 (6 bases). This CDR3 is built from 14 residues. V lost 0 bases and J 8 bases, leaving 13 bases between the germline ends. Germline assignment: CDR1 LGHNA and CDR2 YSLEER. CDR3 nucleotides: TGCGCCAGCAGCCAAGACCCCCGGGGGCTAGGCTACACCTTC. Its translation: CASSQDPRGLGYTF.

Notes on this clonotype: Germline is not matched at one junction end, which may reflect a read error. V gene TRBV20-1 combines with J gene TRBJ2-7, with D maybe TRBD2 (6 bases). This CDR3 is 14 amino acids long. CDR1 and CDR2 (germline): DFQATT, SNEGSKA (reference sequence). The CDR3 is CGARRAGRWHEQYF. DNA of the CDR3: TGCGGTGCTAGAAGGGCAGGGAGGTGGCACGAGCAGTACTTC.

This clonotype appeared once. This sequence may be a read error, since a much larger clone differs from it by one base. The rearrangement joins TRBV12-3 or TRBV12-4 to TRBJ1-2; maybe TRBD1 (5 bases). The CDR3 is 12 residues long. CDR3 in amino acids: CASSLGQYDYTF. Here the CDR3 DNA reads TGTGCCAGCAGTTTAGGACAGTATGACTACACCTTC.

This chain links TRBV5-1 with TRBJ2-7; D perhaps matches TRBD2 (7 bases). V was pared by 3 bases and J by 4 bases, with 20 bases between. The CDR3 consists of 16 residues. Per germline, CDR1 SGHRS and CDR2 YFSETQ. This chain's CDR3 is CASSSSQGGGSYEQYF. The CDR3 coding sequence is TGCGCCAGCAGCTCTTCTCAAGGGGGAGGGAGTTACGAGCAGTACTTC. Filled out from reference TRBV5-1 and TRBJ2-7, the complete variable domain reads KAGVTQTPRYLIKTRGQQVTLSCSPISGHRSVSWYQQTPGQGLQFLFEYFSETQRNKGNFPGRFSGRQFSNSRSEMNVSTLELGDSALYLCASSSSQGGGSYEQYFGPGTRLTVT.

The V and J genes are TRBV19 and TRBJ1-1; possible D gene TRBD1, 5 bases. Germline CDR1 LNHDA, CDR2 SQIVND (reference sequence). Deletions cut 4 bases from V and 6 bases from J, with 12 bases between. The CDR3 loop spans 13 amino acids. The CDR3 nucleotides are TGTGCCAGTAGTAGAAGACAGCCTGCTGAAGCTTTCTTT. Translated, it gives CASSRRQPAEAFF.

This clonotype was detected a few times. CDR3 bases: TGCAGCGTTCGGTCCCAGGACTATGGCTACACCTTC. Its translation is CSVRSQDYGYTF. The chain has TRBV29-1 and TRBJ1-2; the D is unclear. The CDR3 is 12 amino acids. Germline values: CDR1 SQVTM, CDR2 ANQGSEA. The germline V and J ends were trimmed by 5 bases and 3 bases, with 10 bases remaining between them.

The chain carries TRBV11-2 and TRBJ1-6; D is unresolved. CDR1 is SGHAT and CDR2 is FQNNGV in the germline V gene. The CDR3 totals 16 residues. Trimming removed 3 bases from V and 0 bases from J, with 9 bases in between. CDR3 DNA sequence: TGTGCCAGCAGCTTGTTTGGAACCTCCTATAATTCACCCCTCCACTTT. This translates into CASSLFGTSYNSPLHF.

Many counts were recorded for this clonotype. The chain recombines TRBV18 with TRBJ1-1; D gene uncertain. Trimming left V 2 bases short and J 2 bases short, with 9 bases between. The CDR3 is 14 residues long. CDR1 is KGHSH, CDR2 LQKENI, per germline. In nucleotides, the CDR3 is TGTGCCAGCTCACCAAGTTTGACCAACACTGAAGCTTTCTTT. It encodes CASSPSLTNTEAFF.

The rearrangement uses TRBV13 and TRBJ1-2; no clear D. The CDR3 contains 16 residues. Between the trimmed V and J ends, which lost 5 bases and 2 bases, there was a span of 18 bases. Germline V gene sequence: CDR1 PRHDT, CDR2 FYEKMQ (reference sequence). CDR3 sequence (DNA): TGTGCCAGCAGCCTAATACACCAACTCACAAACTATGGCTACACCTTC. This gives the protein CASSLIHQLTNYGYTF. Supplemented by reference TRBV13 and TRBJ1-2, the full variable domain reads AAGVIQSPRHLIKEKRETATLKCYPIPRHDTVYWYQQGPGQDPQFLISFYEKMQSDKGSIPDRFSAQQFSDYHSELNMSSLELGDSALYFCASSLIHQLTNYGYTFGSGTRLTVV.

V gene TRBV6-1 combines with J gene TRBJ2-1; 10 bases fit TRBD2. Germline V CDR1 and CDR2: MNHNS, SASEGT. Trimming removed 6 bases from V and 8 bases from J; junction bases left unmatched: 7. This CDR3 is 14 amino acids long. This CDR3 reads CASSHSGGYDEQFF. In nucleotides, the CDR3 is TGTGCCAGCAGCCATAGCGGGGGGTACGATGAGCAGTTCTTC.

This chain connects TRBV29-1 to TRBJ2-1; 8 positions match TRBD2. The CDR3 length is 17 residues. Losses at the gene ends were 5 bases for V and 4 bases for J; bases not matched to a gene: 16. Germline CDR1 and CDR2: SQVTM and ANQGSEA. As DNA, the CDR3 is TGCAGCGTTAAAGGGCTAACGGGGGGGCTAGGTTACAATGAGCAGTTCTTC. Protein: CSVKGLTGGLGYNEQFF.

This clonotype was counted a single time. This chain's CDR3 is CSARQNLFRNEQFF. CDR3 DNA sequence: TGCAGTGCTAGACAGAATCTTTTTAGAAATGAGCAGTTCTTC. This chain links TRBV20-1 with TRBJ2-1; D unresolved. Germline assignment: CDR1 DFQATT and CDR2 SNEGSKA (reference sequence). V dropped 2 bases and J dropped 7 bases, with 15 bases sitting between them. The CDR3 has 14 amino acids.